This entry concerns a single TCR beta chain. The sample originates from a study of blood T cell repertoires in COVID-19. Study at large: Acute and convalescent COVID-19 specimens originated in the United States, Italy and Spain.

Trimming cost V 1 base and J 3 bases, with 10 bases left between them. The CDR3 runs to 15 residues. Germline CDR1 and CDR2: SGHAT and FQNNGV. This table comes from immunoSEQ multiplex PCR, and its TCRdb copy is limited to in-frame clones, with some not included. This sample has some 270,000 clones, with more than 75% found just once. The TCR comes from a woman aged 80 or over with COVID-19, enrolled during active disease. The chain has TRBV11-2 and TRBJ1-5; weak D call: TRBD1 (5 bases). Source material: peripheral blood. CDR3 nucleotide sequence: TGTGCCAGCAGCTTAGGGCAGGGATACAATCAGCCCCAGCATTTT. Its protein product is CASSLGQGYNQPQHF.